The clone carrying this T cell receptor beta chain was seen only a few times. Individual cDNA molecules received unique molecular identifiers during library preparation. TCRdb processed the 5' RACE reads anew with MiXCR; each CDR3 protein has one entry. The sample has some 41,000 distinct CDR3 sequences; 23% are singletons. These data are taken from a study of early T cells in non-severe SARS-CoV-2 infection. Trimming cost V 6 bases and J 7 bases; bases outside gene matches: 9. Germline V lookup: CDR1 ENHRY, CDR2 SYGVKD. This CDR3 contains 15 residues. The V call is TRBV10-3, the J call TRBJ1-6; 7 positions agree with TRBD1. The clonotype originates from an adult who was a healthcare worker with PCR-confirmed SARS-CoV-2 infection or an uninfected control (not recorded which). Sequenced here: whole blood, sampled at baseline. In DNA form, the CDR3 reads TGTGCCATCAGGCTCCGGGACAGCGAGAATTCACCCCTCCACTTT. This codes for CAIRLRDSENSPLHF.